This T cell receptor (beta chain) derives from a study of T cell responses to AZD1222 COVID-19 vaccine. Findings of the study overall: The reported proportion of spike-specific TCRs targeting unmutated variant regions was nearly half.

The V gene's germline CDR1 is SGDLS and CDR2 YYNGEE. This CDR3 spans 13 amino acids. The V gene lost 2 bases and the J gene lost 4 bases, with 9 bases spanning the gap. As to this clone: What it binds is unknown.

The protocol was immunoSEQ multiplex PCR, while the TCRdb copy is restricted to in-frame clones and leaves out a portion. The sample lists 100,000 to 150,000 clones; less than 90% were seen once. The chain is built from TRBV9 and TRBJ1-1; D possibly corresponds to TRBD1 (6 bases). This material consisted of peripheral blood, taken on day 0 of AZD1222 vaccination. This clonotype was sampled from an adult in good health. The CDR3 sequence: CASSVGRGTEAFF. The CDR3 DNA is TGTGCCAGCAGCGTGGGCAGGGGCACTGAAGCTTTCTTT.